Following are 25 T cell receptor beta chains from one sample sequenced in a study of CD8+ T cells in alopecia areata. Sequencing relied on a cDNA template that was reverse transcribed from extracted RNA. The data were produced by immunoSEQ multiplex PCR, yet TCRdb's version contains in-frame clones alone and is incomplete. The sample lists some 150,000 clones; 50% to 75% were seen once. The treatment here: oral pan-JAK inhibitor, 5-10 mg twice daily. The sample was CD4+ T cells sorted from blood, taken between weeks 55 and 65, from a patient treated with tofacitinib. These receptors were obtained from a human donor with alopecia areata.

This clone was observed at least ten times. The chain is built from TRBV7-2 and TRBJ1-5; D ambiguous. The CDR3 length is 13 residues. Trimming took off 1 base at V and 7 bases at J, with 8 bases between the two ends. Germline V CDR1 and CDR2: SGHTA, FQGNSA. This CDR3 is CASSLGDWQPQHF. CDR3 DNA sequence: TGTGCCAGCAGCTTAGGGGATTGGCAGCCCCAGCATTTT. Using reference TRBV7-2 and TRBJ1-5 for the parts outside the CDR3, the full variable domain is GAGVSQSPSNKVTEKGKDVELRCDPISGHTALYWYRQSLGQGLEFLIYFQGNSAPDKSGLPSDRFSAERTGGSVSTLTIQRTQQEDSAVYLCASSLGDWQPQHFGDGTRLSIL.

The J gene is TRBJ2-5, the V gene TRBV6-5; TRBD1 matches 9 bases. V gave up 4 bases and J gave up 4 bases; unmatched junction bases: 4. Per germline, CDR1 MNHEY and CDR2 SVGAGI. The CDR3 has 14 amino acids. The CDR3 sequence is CASSFNRGPETQYF. The CDR3 nucleotides read TGTGCCAGCAGTTTTAACAGGGGGCCAGAGACCCAGTACTTC.

This chain uses TRBV4-3 with TRBJ2-2; 8 bases agree with TRBD1. Germline values: CDR1 LGHNA, CDR2 YSLEER. Germline trimming cut 1 base from V and 6 bases from J; bases unmatched to any gene: 7. The CDR3 runs to 16 residues. CDR3 loop: CASSQVSTGGAGELFF. In nucleotides, the CDR3 is TGCGCCAGCAGCCAAGTGAGCACAGGGGGAGCCGGGGAGCTGTTTTTT.

The chain carries TRBV30 and TRBJ1-5, with unresolved D. The CDR3 covers 13 residues. In germline, CDR1 is GTSNPN, CDR2 SVGIG (reference sequence). V lost 2 bases, J lost 1 base, and 6 bases lay in between. The CDR3 is CAWSFRSNQPQHF. In nucleotides, the CDR3 is TGTGCCTGGAGTTTTAGGAGCAATCAGCCCCAGCATTTT.

The gene calls are TRBV20-1 and TRBJ2-7; D is ambiguous. CDR1 is DFQATT and CDR2 is SNEGSKA in the germline V gene (reference sequence). Trimming took off 3 bases at V and 5 bases at J, with 8 bases between the two ends. The CDR3 runs 11 residues. CDR3: CSASVRHEQYF. The CDR3 DNA is TGCAGTGCTAGTGTTCGTCACGAGCAGTACTTC.

The chain combines TRBV18 with TRBJ1-2; D ambiguous. V was pared by 3 bases and J by 5 bases, with 7 bases between. Germline V gene sequence: CDR1 KGHSH, CDR2 LQKENI. CDR3 length equals 12 residues. The CDR3 protein is CASSPSSYGYTF. The CDR3 DNA is TGTGCCAGCTCACCCAGCAGTTATGGCTACACCTTC.

J is TRBJ2-7 and V is TRBV5-6; D not certain. This CDR3 is built from 11 residues. The germline V gene has CDR1 SGHDT and CDR2 YYEEEE. The V end lost 3 bases, the J end lost 7 bases, and 8 bases lay between the germline ends. The CDR3 DNA follows: TGTGCCAGCAGCTACATGGAAGAGCAGTACTTC. Amino acids: CASSYMEEQYF.

This clone was picked up a small number of times. The chain uses TRBV7-2 and TRBJ2-1; 7 bases fit TRBD2. Germline CDR1 SGHTA, CDR2 FQGNSA. The CDR3 runs to 14 residues. After removal of 2 bases from V and 3 bases from J, the junction contained 1 base not matched to a gene. The CDR3 region has the DNA TGTGCCAGCAGCTTAAGGACTAGCTACAATGAGCAGTTCTTC. Translated: CASSLRTSYNEQFF.

V is TRBV7-8 and J is TRBJ2-5; weak D call: TRBD2 (5 bases). CDR1 is SGHVS and CDR2 is FQNEAQ in the germline V gene. V was shortened by 4 bases and J by 5 bases, with 14 bases between the two germline ends. The CDR3 length is 14 residues. The CDR3 sequence: CASSYGLFGETQYF. CDR3 coding DNA: TGTGCCAGCAGCTACGGACTGTTCGGGGAGACCCAGTACTTC. Together with reference TRBV7-8 and TRBJ2-5, the CDR3 gives the full variable domain: GAGVSQSPRYKVAKRGQDVALRCDPISGHVSLFWYQQALGQGPEFLTYFQNEAQLDKSGLPSDRFFAERPEGSVSTLKIQRTQQEDSAVYLCASSYGLFGETQYFGPGTRLLVL.

The rearrangement links TRBV11-2 to TRBJ2-3, with 14 positions matching TRBD2. CDR1 and CDR2 from the germline V gene are SGHAT and FQNNGV. The CDR3 consists of 19 residues. J lost 2 bases, V lost 5 bases, and 12 bases had no gene match. The CDR3 sequence: CASSTDPGTSGGFTDTQYF. CDR3 nucleotide sequence: TGTGCCAGCAGCACCGATCCCGGGACTAGCGGGGGTTTCACAGATACGCAGTATTTT.

This clone was seen more than once but under ten times. Different DNA sequences within this sample yield the same CDR3. CDR3 nucleotide sequence: TGTGCCAGCAGCCGCCACCAAGAGACCCAGTACTTC. Amino acid sequence: CASSRHQETQYF. The chain recombines TRBV7-9 with TRBJ2-5; D not certain. Germline assignment: CDR1 SEHNR and CDR2 FQNEAQ (reference sequence). This CDR3 is 12 amino acids long. The V gene lost 5 bases and the J gene lost 0 bases, with 4 bases spanning the gap. The complete variable domain, with remaining parts taken from reference TRBV7-9 and TRBJ2-5, reads DTGVSQNPRHKITKRGQNVTFRCDPISEHNRLYWYRQTLGQGPEFLTYFQNEAQLEKSRLLSDRFSAERPKGSFSTLEIQRTEQGDSAMYLCASSRHQETQYFGPGTRLLVL.

The rearrangement joins TRBV6-6 to TRBJ1-1; 8 bases fit TRBD1. The CDR3 contains 13 residues. Germline lookup yields CDR1 MNHNY and CDR2 SVGAGI (reference sequence). The ends lost 5 bases at V and 11 bases at J; junction bases unmatched: 10. The CDR3 bases are TGTGCCAGCAGTAAAGACAGGGGAAGAGGCGCTTTCTTT. Residues: CASSKDRGRGAFF.

This clone was detected a few times. The V and J genes are TRBV7-8 and TRBJ1-1, with D possibly TRBD1 on 6 matching bases. The germline V and J ends were trimmed by 6 bases and 6 bases, with 17 bases remaining between them. Per the germline V gene, CDR1 is SGHVS and CDR2 is FQNEAQ. CDR3 length: 14 amino acids. The DNA of the CDR3 is TGTGCCAGCAGATGGACAGCGGCGGGACCTGAAGCTTTCTTT. It specifies CASRWTAAGPEAFF.

The chain links TRBV4-2 to TRBJ1-5, with 9 nucleotides matching TRBD1. CDR1 LGHNA and CDR2 YNFKEQ come from the germline V gene. Trimming cost V 1 base and J 6 bases; bases outside gene matches: 7. This CDR3 spans 16 amino acids. CDR3 nucleotide sequence: TGTGCCAGCAGCCAAGCCCAGGGACAGGGAACTCAGCCCCAGCATTTT. It encodes CASSQAQGQGTQPQHF.

In its sample, this clone was seen a few times. The rearrangement links TRBV29-1 to TRBJ2-4; D is possibly TRBD1 (6 bases). There are 14 residues in the CDR3. Germline loops: CDR1 SQVTM, CDR2 ANQGSEA. V was trimmed by 4 bases and J by 4 bases, leaving 14 bases between them. In DNA form, the CDR3 reads TGCAGCGTTGTCGCAGGGGCCCCGAAAAACATTCAGTACTTC. Translating it yields CSVVAGAPKNIQYF.

The rearrangement links TRBV29-1 to TRBJ1-5; the D is unclear. CDR1 SQVTM and CDR2 ANQGSEA come from the germline V gene. This CDR3 spans 13 amino acids. Trimming removed 5 bases at V and 3 bases at J, with 11 bases between. DNA of the CDR3: TGCAGCGTTTCAGGAGCTCTCAATCAGCCCCAGCATTTT. Translating it yields CSVSGALNQPQHF.

The rearrangement uses TRBV29-1 and TRBJ2-7; D ambiguous. CDR1 SQVTM and CDR2 ANQGSEA come from the germline V gene. V dropped 5 bases and J dropped 0 bases, with 11 bases sitting between them. This CDR3 contains 13 residues. The CDR3 sequence is CSVLIRSSYEQYF. In DNA, the CDR3 is TGCAGCGTTCTAATCAGGTCCTCCTACGAGCAGTACTTC.

The CDR3 DNA reads as TGCGCCAGCAGACCAGACAGGCGAACACCGGGCAATGAGCAGTTCTTC. It encodes CASRPDRRTPGNEQFF. The chain has TRBV5-1 and TRBJ2-1; D possibly corresponds to TRBD1 (6 bases). Germline lookup yields CDR1 SGHRS and CDR2 YFSETQ. This CDR3 spans 16 amino acids. With 5 bases removed from V and 6 bases from J, the gap between germline ends came to 21 bases.

This clone was detected only a few times. The chain recombines TRBV7-9 with TRBJ1-1, with D perhaps TRBD1 (5 bases). CDR3 length equals 14 residues. Per the germline V gene, CDR1 is SEHNR and CDR2 is FQNEAQ (reference sequence). Trimming shortened V by 1 base and J by 6 bases, and 12 bases separated the two germline ends. CDR3 region: CASSLDQGFPEAFF. CDR3 nucleotides: TGTGCCAGCAGCTTAGATCAGGGTTTCCCTGAAGCTTTCTTT.

This clone appeared a single time. The V and J genes are TRBV29-1 and TRBJ2-1; 9 bases line up with TRBD1. The CDR3 is made up of 20 amino acids. Germline CDR1 reads SQVTM; CDR2 reads ANQGSEA. V lost 4 bases and J lost 8; bases outside the gene matches: 27. CDR3 region: CSVARGPGQGDPGSLDEQFF. CDR3 coding DNA: TGCAGCGTTGCTCGGGGTCCGGGACAGGGAGATCCAGGGAGCTTGGATGAGCAGTTCTTC.

The chain employs TRBV6-6 and TRBJ1-5; tentative D call: TRBD1 (6 bases). The CDR3 is 15 amino acids. Trimming shortened V by 6 bases and J by 6 bases, and 18 bases separated the two germline ends. Germline CDR1 MNHNY, CDR2 SVGAGI (reference sequence). The CDR3 sequence: CASRLQGRDSQPQHF. The CDR3 DNA reads TGTGCCAGCAGGTTACAGGGAAGGGATAGTCAGCCCCAGCATTTT.

This clone appeared a few times. The V and J genes are TRBV2 and TRBJ2-3; D remains ambiguous. Deletions cut 6 bases from V and 6 bases from J, with 19 bases between. From germline, CDR1 is SNHLY and CDR2 FYNNEI. The CDR3 length is 15 residues. The CDR3 here is CASSESSWSQDTQYF. The CDR3 bases are TGTGCCAGCAGCGAGTCTAGTTGGTCCCAGGATACGCAGTATTTT.

This chain uses TRBV6-5 with TRBJ2-7; 9 nucleotides align to TRBD1. The length of the CDR3 is 14 residues. Germline lookup yields CDR1 MNHEY and CDR2 SVGAGI. Germline trimming cut 7 bases from V and 8 bases from J; bases unmatched to any gene: 12. The CDR3 protein is CASTGQGLGEKQYF. CDR3 nucleotide sequence: TGTGCCAGCACAGGACAGGGGCTGGGAGAGAAGCAGTACTTC.

The genes are TRBV25-1 and TRBJ2-7, with a possible D match to TRBD1 (6 bases). Trimming removed 3 bases from V and 2 bases from J, with 8 bases in between. The CDR3 totals 13 residues. Germline V gene sequence: CDR1 MGHDK, CDR2 SYGVNS. The CDR3 loop is CASSDTGTYEQYF. The CDR3 DNA reads TGTGCCAGCAGTGATACAGGGACCTACGAGCAGTACTTC.

The chain couples TRBV29-1 to TRBJ1-4; TRBD1 matches 10 bases. This CDR3 is 13 amino acids long. The germline CDR1 and CDR2 sequences are SQVTM and ANQGSEA. V gave up 6 bases and J gave up 7 bases; unmatched junction bases: 5. The CDR3, as DNA: TGCAGCGTCTCCAGGACAGGGGGTGAAAAACTGTTTTTT. Residues: CSVSRTGGEKLFF.